These T cell receptor beta chains were read from a single sample in a study of CXCR3-negative and CXCR3-positive naive CD8 T cells. TCRdb reworked the 5' RACE reads into one entry per CDR3 protein, no DNA. This table lists some 150,000 distinct CDR3 sequences. Source material: naive CXCR3+ CD8+ T cells from blood. The receptors were sampled from a human donor in good health. Some clones in this sample may be carry-over from other donors' samples. The CDR3 runs from the conserved cysteine through the conserved F or W.

v_call: TRBV29-1; j_call: TRBJ1-1; cdr3_aa: CSVEEGINTEAFF
v_call: TRBV9; j_call: TRBJ2-3; cdr3_aa: CASSVEPGFSTDTQYF
v_call: TRBV4-3; j_call: TRBJ2-1; cdr3_aa: CASSQDRGSTYNEQFF
v_call: TRBV7-9; j_call: TRBJ2-7; cdr3_aa: CASSLSYPGSYEQYF
v_call: TRBV4-3; j_call: TRBJ1-1; cdr3_aa: CASSQDRGQNTEAFF
v_call: TRBV19; j_call: TRBJ2-7; cdr3_aa: CASSTGTSGGNSLEQYF
v_call: TRBV29-1; j_call: TRBJ2-1; cdr3_aa: CSVEAGLDYNEQFF
v_call: TRBV6-2/TRBV6-3; j_call: TRBJ1-1; cdr3_aa: CASSYSGRINTEAFF
v_call: TRBV29-1; j_call: TRBJ2-1; cdr3_aa: CSVDVSGLYNEQFF
v_call: TRBV29-1; j_call: TRBJ2-7; cdr3_aa: CSYSGPRYEQYF
v_call: TRBV20-1; j_call: TRBJ1-1; cdr3_aa: CSATGTGGHTEAFF